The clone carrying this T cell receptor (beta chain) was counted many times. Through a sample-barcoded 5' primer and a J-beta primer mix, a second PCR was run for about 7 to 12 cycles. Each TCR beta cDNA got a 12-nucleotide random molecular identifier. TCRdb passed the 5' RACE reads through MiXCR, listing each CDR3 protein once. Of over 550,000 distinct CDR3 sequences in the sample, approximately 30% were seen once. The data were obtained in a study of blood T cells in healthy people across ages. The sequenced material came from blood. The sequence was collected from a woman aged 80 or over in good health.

The CDR3 spells CASSPKGLAGASTQTQYF. Written as DNA, the CDR3 is TGTGCCAGCTCACCAAAGGGACTAGCGGGGGCCTCCACGCAGACCCAGTACTTC. V and J are TRBV18 and TRBJ2-5; 14 bases are a match to TRBD2. The CDR3 has 18 residues. Germline values: CDR1 KGHSH, CDR2 LQKENI. V dropped 2 bases and J dropped 6; count of bases not matched to a gene: 11. Looking up the rest from reference TRBV18 and TRBJ2-5 gives the full variable domain: NAGVMQNPRHLVRRRGQEARLRCSPMKGHSHVYWYRQLPEEGLKFMVYLQKENIIDESGMPKERFSAEFPKEGPSILRIQQVVRGDSAAYFCASSPKGLAGASTQTQYFGPGTRLLVL.